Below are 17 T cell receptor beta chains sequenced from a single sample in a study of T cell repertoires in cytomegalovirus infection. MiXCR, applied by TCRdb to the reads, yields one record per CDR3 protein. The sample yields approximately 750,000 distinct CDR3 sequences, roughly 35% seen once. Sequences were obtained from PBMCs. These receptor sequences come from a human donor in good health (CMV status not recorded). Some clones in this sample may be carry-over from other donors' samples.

This CDR3 is CASSRARGDSYEQYF. As DNA, the CDR3 is TGTGCCAGCAGCCGAGCGCGGGGGGATTCCTACGAGCAGTACTTC. The J gene is TRBJ2-7, the V gene TRBV7-2; 8 positions agree with TRBD2. The CDR3 covers 15 residues. The V gene's germline CDR1 is SGHTA and CDR2 FQGNSA. The V segment lost 5 bases and the J segment 1 base; nucleotides outside the gene matches: 7.

DNA of the CDR3: TGTGCCAGCAGTTTTGGAATTGGGACAGGACTAAATGGCTACACCTTC. Translated: CASSFGIGTGLNGYTF. The chain couples TRBV27 to TRBJ1-2; 8 bases match TRBD1. V was clipped by 3 bases and J by 6 bases; unmatched bases: 12. CDR1 and CDR2 from the germline V gene are MNHEY and SMNVEV (reference sequence). CDR3 length: 16 amino acids.

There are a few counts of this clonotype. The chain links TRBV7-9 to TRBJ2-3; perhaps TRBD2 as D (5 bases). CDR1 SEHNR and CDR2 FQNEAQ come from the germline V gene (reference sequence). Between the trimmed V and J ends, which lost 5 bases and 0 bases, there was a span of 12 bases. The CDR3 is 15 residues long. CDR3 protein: CASSRPEASTDTQYF. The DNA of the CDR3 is TGTGCCAGCAGCCGCCCGGAGGCTAGCACAGATACGCAGTATTTT.

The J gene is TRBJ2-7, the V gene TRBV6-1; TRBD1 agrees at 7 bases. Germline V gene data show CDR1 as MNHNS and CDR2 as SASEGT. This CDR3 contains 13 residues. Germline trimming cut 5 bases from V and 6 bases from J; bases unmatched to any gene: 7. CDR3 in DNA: TGTGCCAGCAGTCGACAGGGTTTTGGCGAGCAGTACTTC. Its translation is CASSRQGFGEQYF.

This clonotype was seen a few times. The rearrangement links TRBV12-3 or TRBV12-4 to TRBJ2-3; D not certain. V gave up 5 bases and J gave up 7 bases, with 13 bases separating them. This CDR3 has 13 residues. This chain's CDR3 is CASSPLTFNTQYF. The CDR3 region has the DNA TGTGCCAGCAGTCCGTTGACCTTTAATACGCAGTATTTT.

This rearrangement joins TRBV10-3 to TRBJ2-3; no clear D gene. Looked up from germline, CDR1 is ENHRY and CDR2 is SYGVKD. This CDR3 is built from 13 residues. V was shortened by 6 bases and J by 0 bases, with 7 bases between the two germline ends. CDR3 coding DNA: TGTGCCATCAGACGGTCTAGCACAGATACGCAGTATTTT. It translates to CAIRRSSTDTQYF.

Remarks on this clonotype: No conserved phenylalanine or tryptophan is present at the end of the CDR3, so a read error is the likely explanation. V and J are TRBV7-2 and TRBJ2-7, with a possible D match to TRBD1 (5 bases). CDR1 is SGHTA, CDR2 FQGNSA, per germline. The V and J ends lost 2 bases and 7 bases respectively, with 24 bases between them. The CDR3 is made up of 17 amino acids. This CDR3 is CASSLRDSVEYSTEQYL. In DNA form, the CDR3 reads TGTGCCAGCAGCTTACGAGACAGCGTCGAATACTCTACGGAGCAGTACTTA.

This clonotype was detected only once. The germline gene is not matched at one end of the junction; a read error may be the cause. CDR3: CASTPDIENTEALF. For the CDR3, the DNA is TGTGCCAGTACCCCGGACATAGAGAACACTGAAGCTTTGTTT. The V gene is TRBV19, the J gene TRBJ1-1; D is perhaps TRBD1 (5 bases). CDR1 and CDR2 (germline): LNHDA, SQIVND (reference sequence). The CDR3 covers 14 residues.

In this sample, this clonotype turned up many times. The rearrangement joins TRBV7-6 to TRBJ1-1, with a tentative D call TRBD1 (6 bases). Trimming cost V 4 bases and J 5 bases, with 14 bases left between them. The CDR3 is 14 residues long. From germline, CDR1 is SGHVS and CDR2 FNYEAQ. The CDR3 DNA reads TGTGCCAGCAGCTCAAGGGGGGAGGCGACTGAAGCTTTCTTT. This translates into CASSSRGEATEAFF.

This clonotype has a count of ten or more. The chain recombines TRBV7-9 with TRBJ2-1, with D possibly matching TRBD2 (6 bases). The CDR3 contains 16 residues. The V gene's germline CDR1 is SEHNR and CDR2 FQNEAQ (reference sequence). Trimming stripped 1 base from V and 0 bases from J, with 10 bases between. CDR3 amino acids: CASSLGWRGSYNEQFF. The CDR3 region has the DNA TGTGCCAGCAGCTTAGGGTGGCGGGGCTCCTACAATGAGCAGTTCTTC.

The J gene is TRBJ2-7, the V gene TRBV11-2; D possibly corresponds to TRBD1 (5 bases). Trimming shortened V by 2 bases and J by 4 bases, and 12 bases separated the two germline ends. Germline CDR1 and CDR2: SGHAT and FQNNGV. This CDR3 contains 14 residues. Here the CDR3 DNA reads TGTGCCAGCAGCTTATGGGCAGGACAATACGAGCAGTACTTC. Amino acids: CASSLWAGQYEQYF.

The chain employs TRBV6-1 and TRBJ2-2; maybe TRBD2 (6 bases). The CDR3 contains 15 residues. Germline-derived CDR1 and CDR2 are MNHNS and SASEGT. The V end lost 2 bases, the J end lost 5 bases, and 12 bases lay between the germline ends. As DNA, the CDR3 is TGTGCCAGCAGTGAACTCGGACTACAGACCGGGGAGCTGTTTTTT. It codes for CASSELGLQTGELFF.

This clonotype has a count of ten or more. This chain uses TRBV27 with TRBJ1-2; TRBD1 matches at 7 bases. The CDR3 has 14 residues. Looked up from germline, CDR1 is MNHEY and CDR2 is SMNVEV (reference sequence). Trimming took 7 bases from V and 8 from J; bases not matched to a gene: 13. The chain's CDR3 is CASTGTAGVGGYTF. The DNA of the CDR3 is TGTGCCAGCACAGGGACAGCTGGGGTGGGGGGCTACACCTTC.

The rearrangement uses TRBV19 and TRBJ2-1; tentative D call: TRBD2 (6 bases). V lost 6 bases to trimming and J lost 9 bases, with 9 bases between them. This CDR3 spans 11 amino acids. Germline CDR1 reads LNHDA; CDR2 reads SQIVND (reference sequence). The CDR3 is CASRSGSEQFF. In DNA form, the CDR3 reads TGTGCCAGTAGGTCCGGGAGTGAGCAGTTCTTC.

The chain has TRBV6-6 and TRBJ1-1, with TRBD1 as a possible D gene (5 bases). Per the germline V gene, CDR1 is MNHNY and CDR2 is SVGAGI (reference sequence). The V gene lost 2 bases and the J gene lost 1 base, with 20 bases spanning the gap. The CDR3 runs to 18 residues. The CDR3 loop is CASSYPRRGEWENTEAFF. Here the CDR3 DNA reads TGTGCCAGCAGTTACCCTAGGCGGGGGGAATGGGAGAACACTGAAGCTTTCTTT.

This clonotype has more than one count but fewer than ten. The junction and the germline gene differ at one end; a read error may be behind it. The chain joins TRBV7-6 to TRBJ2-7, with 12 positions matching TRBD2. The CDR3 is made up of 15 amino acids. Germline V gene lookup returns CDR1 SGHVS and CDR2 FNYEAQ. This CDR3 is CASSGLAGKTYEQYF. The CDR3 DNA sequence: TGTGCTAGCAGCGGACTAGCGGGAAAGACCTACGAGCAGTACTTC.

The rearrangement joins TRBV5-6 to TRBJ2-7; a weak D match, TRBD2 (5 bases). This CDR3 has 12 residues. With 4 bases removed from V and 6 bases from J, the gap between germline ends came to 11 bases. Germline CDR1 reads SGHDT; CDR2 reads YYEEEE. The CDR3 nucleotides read TGTGCCAGCAGCCCACCTCGGGGCGAGCAGTACTTC. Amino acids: CASSPPRGEQYF.